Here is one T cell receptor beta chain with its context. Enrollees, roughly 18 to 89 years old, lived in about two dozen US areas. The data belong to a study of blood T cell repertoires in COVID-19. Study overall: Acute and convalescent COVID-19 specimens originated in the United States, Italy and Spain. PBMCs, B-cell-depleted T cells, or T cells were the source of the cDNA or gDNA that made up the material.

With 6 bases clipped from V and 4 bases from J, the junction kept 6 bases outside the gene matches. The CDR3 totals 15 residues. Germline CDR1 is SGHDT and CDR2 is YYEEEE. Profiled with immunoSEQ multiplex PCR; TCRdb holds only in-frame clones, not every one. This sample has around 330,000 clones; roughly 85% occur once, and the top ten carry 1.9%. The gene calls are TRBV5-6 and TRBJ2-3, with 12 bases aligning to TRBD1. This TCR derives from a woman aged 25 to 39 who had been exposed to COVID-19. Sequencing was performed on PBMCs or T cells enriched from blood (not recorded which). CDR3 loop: CASTDGTGGPDTQYF. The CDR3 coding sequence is TGTGCCAGCACCGACGGGACAGGGGGCCCAGATACGCAGTATTTT.